The subject of this entry is one T cell receptor (beta chain). Its antigen is currently unknown. Individuals selected for sequencing had exhibited CD8+CD57+ cell expansion on flow cytometry. Genomic DNA acted as the template from which TCR beta VDJ combination and CDR3 sequence profiling were carried out. Via MiXCR, TCRdb re-called the reads, giving one row per CDR3 protein. The sample includes about 160,000 distinct CDR3 sequences, 48% seen only once; the top ten take roughly 29%. This CDR3 has 14 residues. J was trimmed by 2 bases and V by 6 bases; bases with no gene match: 7. In germline, CDR1 is DFQATT, CDR2 SNEGSKA (reference sequence). This specimen belongs to a study of CD8+CD57+ T cells in acquired aplastic anemia. Study-level results: Between patients and controls, CD8+ Simpson's diversity did not vary significantly.

This clonotype was obtained from a human donor with aplastic anemia. This chain links TRBV20-1 with TRBJ2-3; TRBD2 matches 8 bases. Sequencing was done on a sample of sorted CD4+, CD8+, or CD8+CD57+ T cells (not recorded which) from PBMCs. The CDR3 DNA reads TGCAGTGCCCTAGCGGGCGGTAACACAGATACGCAGTATTTT. Its translation: CSALAGGNTDTQYF.